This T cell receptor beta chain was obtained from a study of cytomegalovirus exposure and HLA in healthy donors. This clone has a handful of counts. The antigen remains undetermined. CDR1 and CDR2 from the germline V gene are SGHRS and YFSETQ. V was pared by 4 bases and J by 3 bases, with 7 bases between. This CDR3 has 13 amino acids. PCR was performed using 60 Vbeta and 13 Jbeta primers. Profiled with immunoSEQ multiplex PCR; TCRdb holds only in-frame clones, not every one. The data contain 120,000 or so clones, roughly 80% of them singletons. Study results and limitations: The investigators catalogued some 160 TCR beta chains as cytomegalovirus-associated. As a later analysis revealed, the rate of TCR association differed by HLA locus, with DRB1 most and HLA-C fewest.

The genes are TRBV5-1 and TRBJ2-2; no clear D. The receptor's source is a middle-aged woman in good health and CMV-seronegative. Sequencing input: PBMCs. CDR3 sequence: CASSRGDTGELFF. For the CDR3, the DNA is TGCGCCAGCAGCCGTGGAGACACCGGGGAGCTGTTTTTT.